The text below deals with one TCR beta chain. Its antigen has not been determined. The input lacks base qualities; no much larger clone sits a single base away. The germline V gene supplies CDR1 SGDLS and CDR2 YYNGEE. Germline trimming amounts to 0 bases on V and 5 bases on J, with 8 as the count of junction bases outside the gene matches. The CDR3 runs 17 amino acids, cysteine and phenylalanine included. The CDR3 DNA has 51 bases and is translated from base 1. This sample was taken from a study of T cells after somatic rescue of genetic block (TCRdb year 2020). Background for the entire study: The study assessed how robust, over the long term, a T-cell system was when the system had developed through somatic rescue of a genetic block in T-cell development.

Receptors were amplified or captured by the immunoSEQ multiplex PCR assay. Imported from immuneACCESS, the table was reduced by TCRdb to in-frame sequences with V and J called. These copies leave out some clones; in studies compared against another copy, an unresolved V gene accounts for under half, and the cause of the remainder is not known. This sample has 70,000 or so clones in its table, and 85% to 95% of those were observed once. Around 3% of the sample is taken by the ten largest. The chain is made from TRBV9 and TRBJ2-3; 11 central bases correspond to TRBD2. The sequencing sample was made of peripheral blood mononuclear cells (PBMCs). The clonotype was recovered from a man aged 35 to 55. The CDR3 protein sequence reads: CASSVVASGGLGDTQYF. The bases are TGTGCCAGCAGCGTAGTGGCTAGCGGGGGGCTGGGAGATACGCAGTATTTT.